This TCR beta chain was recovered during a study of OX40 agonist ivuxolimab in advanced cancers. Study results and caveats: Clonal expansion was among the lowest in partial responders at 0.1-3.0 mg/kg, especially CD8+. At 0.1 to 3.0 mg/kg and by week 6, CD4+ and CD8+ T cells in the blood had expanded clonally. Low levels of normalized T-cell clonal expansion also appeared in some nonresponders.

Remarks on this clone: Its antigen remains unknown. Other nucleotide sequences in the sample specify the same CDR3.

Germline values: CDR1 ENHRY, CDR2 SYGVKD. The CDR3 is 12 amino acids. V shed 5 bases and J shed 2 bases, with 4 bases lying between them. Profiling relied on immunoSEQ multiplex PCR, and the TCRdb table lists in-frame clones only, not all of them. Among 67,000 or so clones listed, more than 85% were seen once. This sequence was found in an adult with an advanced solid tumor such as melanoma, head and neck, liver or kidney cancer. The V call is TRBV10-3, the J call TRBJ1-3; the D is unclear. This specimen was CD4+ or CD8+ T cells sorted from blood, taken in a trial of the OX40 agonist ivuxolimab. The CDR3, as DNA: TGTGCCATCAGTTCCACTGGAAACACCATATATTTT. It specifies CAISSTGNTIYF.